This T cell receptor beta chain was sequenced for a study of tumor-infiltrating lymphocytes in localized non-small cell lung cancer. Measured with immunoSEQ multiplex PCR; TCRdb has only the in-frame clones, and not every one. This repertoire shows 9,500 to 10,000 clones, almost 80% found once; its top ten account for approximately 9%. Germline V gives CDR1 MNHNS, CDR2 SASEGT. The CDR3 contains 15 residues. V was pared by 8 bases and J by 4 bases, with 15 bases between. This clonotype was sampled from a human donor with non-small cell lung cancer. Sequenced: lung tumor tissue. V and J are TRBV6-1 and TRBJ2-6, with D possibly matching TRBD2 (8 bases). This CDR3 is CASEAGGQGANVLTF. DNA of the CDR3: TGTGCCAGCGAGGCGGGGGGACAGGGGGCCAACGTCCTGACTTTC.